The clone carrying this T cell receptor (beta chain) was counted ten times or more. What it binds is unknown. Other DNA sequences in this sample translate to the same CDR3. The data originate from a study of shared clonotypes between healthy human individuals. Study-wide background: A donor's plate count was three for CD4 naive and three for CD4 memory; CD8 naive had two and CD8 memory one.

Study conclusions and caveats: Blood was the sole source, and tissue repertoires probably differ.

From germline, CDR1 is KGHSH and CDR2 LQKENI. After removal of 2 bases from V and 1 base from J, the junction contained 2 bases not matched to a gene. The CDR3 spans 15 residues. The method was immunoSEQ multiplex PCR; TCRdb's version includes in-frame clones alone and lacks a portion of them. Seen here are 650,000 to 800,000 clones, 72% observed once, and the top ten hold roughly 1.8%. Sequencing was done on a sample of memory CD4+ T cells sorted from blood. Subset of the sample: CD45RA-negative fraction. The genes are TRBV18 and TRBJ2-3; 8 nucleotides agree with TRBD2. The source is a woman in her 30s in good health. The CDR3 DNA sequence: TGTGCCAGCTCACCAACACTAGCGGGCACAGATACGCAGTATTTT. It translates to CASSPTLAGTDTQYF.